These 5 T cell receptor beta chains were all obtained from the same sample, sequenced in a study of T cell clones after liver transplantation. The assay was immunoSEQ multiplex PCR, and TCRdb's table has in-frame clones only and misses some. The data hold approximately 12,000 clones, with roughly 74% observed a single time. This material consisted of CD8+ T cells from blood, taken at the 22-month timepoint. The receptors here all came from a human patient who received a liver transplant. Certain T cells may be donor cells from the graft.

The CDR3 nucleotides read TGCGCCAGCAGCCAAGATATGAATCCCATCGGCAGAGAAGGAGAAAAACTGTTTTTT. Residues: CASSQDMNPIGREGEKLFF. This sequence joins TRBV4-3 and TRBJ1-4, with D unresolved. The V gene's germline CDR1 is LGHNA and CDR2 YSLEER. Between the trimmed V and J ends, which lost 0 bases and 8 bases, there was a span of 25 bases. This CDR3 is 19 amino acids long.

This clone is termed medium-sized. The chain joins TRBV28 to TRBJ2-7; TRBD2 aligns across 8 bases. Losses at the gene ends were 3 bases for V and 7 bases for J; bases not matched to a gene: 5. CDR3 size: 13 residues. Germline V gene data show CDR1 as MDHEN and CDR2 as SYDVKM. Here the CDR3 DNA reads TGTGCCAGCAGTTTGTATAGCGGGATTGAGCAGTACTTC. It is translated as CASSLYSGIEQYF.

This clone was observed many times. This sequence joins TRBV4-3 and TRBJ1-1, with 7 bases that match TRBD1. Germline trimming cut 1 base from V and 2 bases from J; bases unmatched to any gene: 1. The CDR3 runs to 14 residues. Germline CDR1 LGHNA, CDR2 YSLEER. CDR3 protein: CASSQGDSNTEAFF. In DNA, the CDR3 is TGCGCCAGCAGCCAAGGGGACAGCAACACTGAAGCTTTCTTT.

The V and J genes are TRBV5-4 and TRBJ2-7; perhaps TRBD1 as D (6 bases). The germline gives CDR1 SGHNT, CDR2 YYREEE (reference sequence). This CDR3 spans 14 amino acids. Between the trimmed V and J ends, which lost 4 bases and 1 base, there was a span of 12 bases. The CDR3 region has the DNA TGTGCCAGCAGCCCCACACAGGGATCCTACGAGCAGTACTTC. Translation gives CASSPTQGSYEQYF.

The chain recombines TRBV27 with TRBJ2-3; no clear D. Trimming shortened V by 3 bases and J by 6 bases, and 10 bases separated the two germline ends. Per germline, CDR1 MNHEY and CDR2 SMNVEV (reference sequence). This CDR3 contains 13 residues. CDR3 sequence: CASSLSRPDTQYF. CDR3 nucleotide sequence: TGTGCCAGCAGTTTGTCCCGACCGGATACGCAGTATTTT.